The 29 T cell receptor beta chains reported below all come from one sample, sequenced in a study of T cells in Graves' hyperthyroidism and ophthalmopathy. TCR beta CDR3 regions were amplified from RNA transcripts. When the TCR CDR3 underwent first-round RT-PCR, the HTBI primer set was used. TCRdb analysed the multiplex PCR reads with MiXCR anew, one entry per CDR3 protein. This sample has a few hundred thousand distinct CDR3 sequences, with 20% to 25% found just once. Sequenced input: blood. These receptors were collected from a woman in her 70s with Graves' ophthalmopathy.

A word on this clonotype: Being one base from a much bigger clone, this may be a read error. The chain links TRBV11-2 to TRBJ2-7, with 13 bases matching TRBD2. Trimming at V came to 4 bases and at J to 4 bases, leaving 7 bases not matched to a gene. This CDR3 has 16 residues. Germline V gene lookup returns CDR1 SGHAT and CDR2 FQNNGV. CDR3 coding DNA: TGTGCCAGCAGCTCAGGACTAGCGGGAGCGGGGTACGAGCAGTACTTC. Residues: CASSSGLAGAGYEQYF.

In this sample, this clonotype turned up many times. This rearrangement joins TRBV6-1 to TRBJ1-1; TRBD1 aligns across 10 bases. J was trimmed by 4 bases and V by 8 bases; bases with no gene match: 10. The germline gives CDR1 MNHNS, CDR2 SASEGT. This CDR3 has 15 residues. CDR3 sequence reads: CASRDRGFGGTEAFF. As DNA, the CDR3 is TGTGCCAGCCGGGACAGGGGTTTTGGAGGCACTGAAGCTTTCTTT.

Ten or more counts support this clonotype. The chain has TRBV20-1 and TRBJ2-3; TRBD2 matches at 11 bases. The trim removed 1 base at V and 1 base at J, leaving 7 bases unmatched. The CDR3 sequence is 17 residues long. Germline V gene data show CDR1 as DFQATT and CDR2 as SNEGSKA (reference sequence). CDR3 sequence: CSARASLLAGGTDTQYF. The CDR3 region has the DNA TGCAGTGCTAGAGCCTCTTTACTAGCGGGAGGCACAGATACGCAGTATTTT.

This clonotype showed up just a few times. This chain uses TRBV14 with TRBJ1-2; 9 nucleotides line up with TRBD1. Losses at the gene ends were 6 bases for V and 3 bases for J; bases not matched to a gene: 5. Germline assignment: CDR1 SGHDN and CDR2 FVKESK. The CDR3 is made up of 14 amino acids. CDR3 residues: CASRRTGEYYGYTF. CDR3 sequence (DNA): TGTGCCAGCAGACGGACAGGGGAATACTATGGCTACACCTTC.

About this clonotype: A much larger clone lies one base from this, so it may be a read error. The chain is built from TRBV6-2 or TRBV6-3 and TRBJ1-1; no reliable D call. The CDR3 covers 13 residues. Trimming took off 6 bases at V and 1 base at J, with 9 bases between the two ends. CDR1 is MNHEY and CDR2 is SVGEGT in the germline V gene. Here the CDR3 reads CASRVNRNTEAFF. The CDR3, as DNA: TGTGCCAGCAGAGTCAACAGGAACACTGAAGCTTTCTTT.

There are many counts of this clonotype. This rearrangement joins TRBV12-3 or TRBV12-4 to TRBJ1-2, with 7 nucleotides matching TRBD1. Losses at the gene ends were 0 bases for V and 6 bases for J; bases not matched to a gene: 4. The CDR3 sequence is 14 residues long. CDR3 loop: CASSLATGWNGYTF. In DNA, the CDR3 is TGTGCCAGCAGTTTAGCGACAGGGTGGAATGGCTACACCTTC.

V is TRBV10-3 and J is TRBJ2-7; 10 bases fit TRBD2. The junction had 9 bases not matched to a gene; V was cut back by 7 bases and J by 6 bases. The V gene's germline CDR1 is ENHRY and CDR2 SYGVKD. The CDR3 covers 14 residues. As DNA, the CDR3 is TGTGCCATCACTGACAGCGGGAGGGGCGCCGAGCAGTACTTC. As protein: CAITDSGRGAEQYF.

The V call is TRBV30, the J call TRBJ2-7; 13 bases line up with TRBD2. CDR3 length: 13 amino acids. Germline V gives CDR1 GTSNPN, CDR2 SVGIG (reference sequence). J gave up 3 bases and V 5 bases, and 1 base lay outside the gene matches. The CDR3 loop reads CAWGTSGDYEQYF. In DNA form, the CDR3 reads TGTGCCTGGGGGACTAGCGGGGACTACGAGCAGTACTTC.

This rearrangement joins TRBV29-1 to TRBJ2-1, with 9 bases matching TRBD1. The junction had 5 bases not matched to a gene; V was cut back by 7 bases and J by 4 bases. Germline assignment: CDR1 SQVTM and CDR2 ANQGSEA. This CDR3 is built from 13 residues. Written as DNA, the CDR3 is TGCAGCGACACAGGGGGCGCATACAATGAGCAGTTCTTC. It is translated as CSDTGGAYNEQFF.

This clonotype appeared a few times. V usage is TRBV29-1 and J usage is TRBJ1-1; no reliable D call. This CDR3 comprises 15 residues. In germline, CDR1 is SQVTM, CDR2 ANQGSEA. V shed 4 bases and J shed 1 base, with 16 bases lying between them. The CDR3 is CSVGLYRQSNTEAFF. The CDR3 nucleotides read TGCAGCGTTGGTTTATATCGGCAGTCGAACACTGAAGCTTTCTTT.

This clonotype was detected only a few times. V and J are TRBV5-1 and TRBJ2-1; a weak D match, TRBD1 (6 bases). Germline loops: CDR1 SGHRS, CDR2 YFSETQ. The CDR3 has 16 amino acids. Trimming cost V 0 bases and J 1 base, with 11 bases left between them. Here the CDR3 DNA reads TGCGCCAGCAGCTTGGGGGGACAATGGTCCTACAATGAGCAGTTCTTC. Amino acid sequence: CASSLGGQWSYNEQFF.

This clonotype was seen only a few times. V usage is TRBV3-1 and J usage is TRBJ2-5; 7 bases are a match to TRBD2. The J call may be wrong; the DNA end is better matched by TRBJ2-1. Germline V gives CDR1 LGHDT, CDR2 YNNKEL (reference sequence). The CDR3 extends over 13 amino acids. The CDR3 loop reads CASSQGLAETQFF. The CDR3 coding sequence is TGTGCCAGCAGCCAAGGACTAGCCGAGACCCAGTTCTTC.

This clonotype was picked up many times. V gene TRBV7-2 combines with J gene TRBJ2-3, with D possibly matching TRBD1 (5 bases). This CDR3 has 15 amino acids. Germline assignment: CDR1 SGHTA and CDR2 FQGNSA. V lost 5 bases and J lost 0, with 12 bases in between. The DNA of the CDR3 is TGTGCCAGCAGCAGAAGGGGTCCTAGCACAGATACGCAGTATTTT. Translating gives CASSRRGPSTDTQYF.

This clonotype was counted once. CDR3 in amino acids: CASSYSGADRNEQFF. The CDR3 coding sequence is TGTGCCAGCAGTTATAGCGGCGCAGATCGTAATGAGCAGTTCTTC. The J gene is TRBJ2-1, the V gene TRBV6-5, with a weak D call TRBD2 (6 bases). Germline CDR1 reads MNHEY; CDR2 reads SVGAGI. The V gene lost 3 bases and the J gene lost 7 bases, with 16 bases spanning the gap. The length of the CDR3 is 15 residues.

The CDR3: CASSQTPGGGELFF. CDR3 DNA sequence: TGTGCCAGCAGCCAAACGCCGGGTGGCGGGGAGCTGTTTTTT. The chain has TRBV3-1 and TRBJ2-2; D remains ambiguous. The CDR3 sequence is 14 residues long. Germline CDR1 is LGHDT and CDR2 is YNNKEL (reference sequence). The V and J ends lost 2 bases and 7 bases respectively, with 11 bases between them. Filled out from reference TRBV3-1 and TRBJ2-2, the complete variable domain reads DTAVSQTPKYLVTQMGNDKSIKCEQNLGHDTMYWYKQDSKKFLKIMFSYNNKELIINETVPNRFSPKSPDKAHLNLHINSLELGDSAVYFCASSQTPGGGELFFGEGSRLTVL.

The CDR3 region is CASRSVLAANEQFF. Here the CDR3 DNA reads TGTGCCAGCAGGTCAGTCCTGGCAGCCAATGAGCAGTTCTTC. The V call is TRBV6-1, the J call TRBJ2-1; no clear D gene. This CDR3 spans 14 amino acids. Trimming shortened V by 6 bases and J by 6 bases, and 15 bases separated the two germline ends. The germline V gene encodes CDR1 MNHNS and CDR2 SASEGT.

This clonotype turned up a few times. The J gene is TRBJ1-1, the V gene TRBV5-1; 7 bases are shared with TRBD1. The CDR3 totals 16 residues. Germline CDR1 reads SGHRS; CDR2 reads YFSETQ. V gave up 0 bases and J gave up 2 bases; unmatched junction bases: 7. This CDR3 is CASSLAGQQINTEAFF. CDR3 coding DNA: TGCGCCAGCAGCTTGGCGGGACAGCAGATAAACACTGAAGCTTTCTTT.

This clonotype was counted a few times. The chain has TRBV20-1 and TRBJ2-5; maybe TRBD2 (5 bases). The CDR3 contains 12 residues. From germline, CDR1 is DFQATT and CDR2 SNEGSKA (reference sequence). V lost 4 bases to trimming and J lost 4 bases, with 10 bases between them. Here the CDR3 DNA reads TGCAGTGCTAACAGCGGAGGAGAGACCCAGTACTTC. Encoded protein: CSANSGGETQYF.

The CDR3: CASSLESTVNGNTIYF. CDR3 nucleotides: TGTGCCAGCAGCTTAGAGAGTACAGTGAACGGAAACACCATATATTTT. The chain uses TRBV7-2 and TRBJ1-3, with D unresolved. V was cut by 1 base and J by 4 bases, with 14 bases left in between. The CDR3 covers 16 residues. Germline CDR1 SGHTA, CDR2 FQGNSA.

The J gene is TRBJ1-2, the V gene TRBV6-1, with TRBD1 matching over 7 bases. The V and J ends lost 5 bases and 2 bases, in that order; junction bases with no gene match: 8. The germline V gene encodes CDR1 MNHNS and CDR2 SASEGT. The CDR3 loop spans 15 amino acids. The CDR3 loop is CASSRPGQTNYGYTF. For the CDR3, the DNA is TGTGCCAGCAGTCGCCCGGGACAGACAAACTATGGCTACACCTTC.

This chain connects TRBV28 to TRBJ2-4; D unclear. Trimming took off 6 bases at V and 1 base at J, with 16 bases between the two ends. In germline, CDR1 is MDHEN, CDR2 SYDVKM. CDR3 length: 16 residues. DNA of the CDR3: TGTGCCAGCAGCCCCAGGCCCGGCAGGGCCAAAAACATTCAGTACTTC. Protein product: CASSPRPGRAKNIQYF.

This clonotype has at least ten counts. V gene TRBV6-5 combines with J gene TRBJ1-5, with D hard to call. The CDR3 spans 16 residues. Germline V gene lookup returns CDR1 MNHEY and CDR2 SVGAGI. V was pared by 6 bases and J by 1 base, with 16 bases between. CDR3 residues: CASSPRALVSNQPQHF. The CDR3 DNA is TGTGCCAGCAGCCCCCGGGCCTTAGTCAGCAATCAGCCCCAGCATTTT.

This clonotype was seen more than once but under ten times. This rearrangement joins TRBV28 to TRBJ1-1, with a weak D call TRBD1 (5 bases). The CDR3 totals 14 residues. Germline V gene data show CDR1 as MDHEN and CDR2 as SYDVKM. Trimming left V 8 bases short and J 0 bases short, with 13 bases between. The CDR3 nucleotides are TGTGCCAGCGGGGACGGAATCATGAACACTGAAGCTTTCTTT. As protein: CASGDGIMNTEAFF.

The CDR3 here is CASGQGSWQYF. CDR3 nucleotide sequence: TGTGCCAGCGGTCAGGGGTCCTGGCAGTACTTC. The V and J genes are TRBV27 and TRBJ2-7; maybe TRBD1 (6 bases). CDR3 length equals 11 residues. Germline CDR1 MNHEY, CDR2 SMNVEV (reference sequence). Deletions cut 8 bases from V and 9 bases from J, with 14 bases between.

This clonotype was recorded at least ten times. The chain is built from TRBV3-1 and TRBJ1-5; D is unclear. Germline V gene data show CDR1 as LGHDT and CDR2 as YNNKEL (reference sequence). Between the trimmed V and J ends, which lost 6 bases and 6 bases, there was a span of 9 bases. The CDR3 is made up of 12 amino acids. CDR3 nucleotides: TGTGCCAGCAGTCCAGCGGGTCAGCCCCAGCATTTT. As protein: CASSPAGQPQHF.

This clonotype occurred many times. The chain combines TRBV6-2 or TRBV6-3 with TRBJ1-1; 7 nucleotides agree with TRBD1. This CDR3 has 14 amino acids. In germline, CDR1 is MNHEY, CDR2 SVGEGT. The V segment lost 0 bases and the J segment 6 bases; nucleotides outside the gene matches: 4. CDR3 sequence reads: CASSYSRGLAEAFF. CDR3 coding DNA: TGTGCCAGCAGTTACTCGAGGGGGCTCGCTGAAGCTTTCTTT.

This clonotype has only a few counts. V and J are TRBV28 and TRBJ1-3; possible D gene TRBD1, 5 bases. CDR1 and CDR2 from the germline V gene are MDHEN and SYDVKM. Between the trimmed V and J ends, which lost 3 bases and 0 bases, there was a span of 15 bases. The CDR3 loop spans 17 amino acids. CDR3 amino acids: CASSLHFAGTSGNTIYF. The CDR3 bases are TGTGCCAGCAGTTTGCATTTCGCGGGGACCTCTGGAAACACCATATATTTT.

This clonotype was seen ten or more times. This chain joins TRBV11-2 and TRBJ2-1; 9 positions match TRBD2. Per germline, CDR1 SGHAT and CDR2 FQNNGV. The CDR3 spans 14 residues. Trimming cost V 4 bases and J 2 bases; bases outside gene matches: 0. The chain's CDR3 is CASSSSGAYNEQFF. The CDR3 DNA is TGTGCCAGCAGCTCTAGCGGGGCCTACAATGAGCAGTTCTTC. Variable domain in full (rest from reference TRBV11-2 and TRBJ2-1): EAGVAQSPRYKIIEKRQSVAFWCNPISGHATLYWYQQILGQGPKLLIQFQNNGVVDDSQLPKDRFSAERLKGVDSTLKIQPAKLEDSAVYLCASSSSGAYNEQFFGPGTRLTVL.

V usage is TRBV7-2 and J usage is TRBJ2-1; 10 bases match TRBD2. With 5 bases clipped from V and 7 bases from J, the junction kept 8 bases outside the gene matches. The CDR3 consists of 15 residues. The germline gives CDR1 SGHTA, CDR2 FQGNSA. CDR3 residues: CASSLGGLARNEQFF. The CDR3 bases are TGTGCCAGCAGCCTCGGGGGACTAGCGAGAAATGAGCAGTTCTTC.